Detailed here is one T cell receptor (beta chain). Its antigen is not known. These data come from a study of CD8+ T cells in alopecia areata. Study details: Patients remained on tofacitinib for 6 to 18 months and then went 6 months without it. Study-wide findings and caveats: One nonresponder makes the tie between baseline CD8+ expansion and response uncertain. Among the 100 top clones, expanded CD8+ clones, like scalp clonality, were significantly decreased by tofacitinib.

Sequencing templates came from extracted RNA that was reverse transcribed into cDNA. Assay used: immunoSEQ multiplex PCR; TCRdb lists only in-frame clones, some missing. The sample contains more than 200,000 clones, less than 50% of which appear only once. Treatment denoted: oral pan-JAK inhibitor, 5-10 mg twice daily. CDR1 and CDR2 (germline): MGHDK, SYGVNS. Trimming removed 5 bases from V and 1 base from J, with 19 bases in between. This CDR3 is built from 17 residues. The starting material was CD4+ T cells sorted from blood, obtained at approximately week 36, from a patient treated with tofacitinib. The chain links TRBV25-1 to TRBJ2-3; D call uncertain. This receptor was taken from a human donor with alopecia areata. The DNA for the CDR3 is TGTGCCAGCAGTAATCCCTCCGGCCGGAGCCGCACAGATACGCAGTATTTT. Encoded protein: CASSNPSGRSRTDTQYF.